This T cell receptor (beta chain) derives from a study of T cell repertoires in cytomegalovirus infection. On the study more broadly: Indicated by public TCR beta signatures were CMV infection and matching HLA type. Findings and caveats of the study: Cumulative frequency (of public TCR beta family members) identified carriers of CMV plus the relevant HLA. HLA-C-restricted CMV-specific TCR beta clonotypes were dominant in the ex vivo response.

TCRdb redid the calling of the reads with MiXCR, one entry per CDR3 protein. The sample consists of some 400,000 distinct CDR3 sequences, 15% to 20% of them appearing once. About this clonotype itself: Its antigen remains unidentified.

The CDR3 runs to 15 residues. The V gene end was trimmed by 4 bases and the J gene end by 4 bases; junction bases not matched to a gene: 6. The germline gives CDR1 MNHEY, CDR2 SVGAGI. The receptor comes from a human donor in good health (CMV status not recorded). Some clones in this sample may be carry-over from other donors' samples. Sequencing used PBMCs. V and J are TRBV6-5 and TRBJ1-4; 7 positions agree with TRBD1. Here the CDR3 reads CASSSRTGVNEKLFF. DNA for the CDR3: TGTGCCAGCAGTTCAAGGACAGGCGTTAATGAAAAACTGTTTTTT.